This T cell receptor beta chain was found in a study of cytomegalovirus exposure and HLA in healthy donors. Findings of the study overall: Solely CMV serostatus was available to characterize immune exposure. Segments of the TCR beta V type were, in most cases, productive about 90% or about 30% of the time in an earlier analysis.

The CDR3 spans 16 residues. The V and J ends lost 0 bases and 1 base respectively, with 13 bases between them. Germline V lookup: CDR1 MGHRA, CDR2 YSYEKL. Primers for the PCR totalled 60 Vbeta and 13 Jbeta. This table comes from immunoSEQ multiplex PCR, and its TCRdb copy is limited to in-frame clones, with some not included. Of about 120,000 clones detected, 81% appear once; the ten largest clones hold roughly 4%. This clone occurred a few times. As yet, its antigen is unknown. This rearrangement joins TRBV4-1 to TRBJ2-7, with D possibly being TRBD1 (6 bases). The TCR comes from a man aged 18-30 years in good health and CMV-seropositive. Material for sequencing was PBMCs. The CDR3 protein is CASSQDLAGESYEQYF. CDR3 sequence (DNA): TGCGCCAGCAGCCAAGATCTGGCAGGGGAGTCCTACGAGCAGTACTTC.